Presented here are 10 T cell receptor beta chains from one specimen sequenced in a study of blood T cell repertoires in COVID-19. The table came from immunoSEQ multiplex PCR; TCRdb's copy has only in-frame clones and leaves some out. The sample includes roughly 200,000 clones, about four fifths seen only once; the top ten take approximately 7.8%. Specimen: peripheral blood. The receptor set was obtained from a woman aged 55-70 years with COVID-19, enrolled during active disease.

The chain links TRBV27 to TRBJ1-5, with 8 bases identical to TRBD1. This CDR3 has 16 residues. Looked up from germline, CDR1 is MNHEY and CDR2 is SMNVEV (reference sequence). The V and J ends lost 6 bases and 0 bases, in that order; junction bases with no gene match: 7. The CDR3 loop is CASSLRGPNSNQPQHF. DNA of the CDR3: TGTGCCAGCAGCCTCAGGGGGCCAAATAGCAATCAGCCCCAGCATTTT.

This chain links TRBV7-3 with TRBJ2-1; D is perhaps TRBD1 (6 bases). V was clipped by 5 bases and J by 10 bases, with 12 bases between them. This CDR3 is 12 amino acids long. Germline assignment: CDR1 SGHTA and CDR2 FQGTGA. CDR3 sequence: CASSPSRGEQFF. For the CDR3, the DNA is TGTGCCAGCAGCCCGTCCAGGGGCGAGCAGTTCTTC.

A word on this clone: The sample carries other DNA sequences with the same CDR3. The rearrangement joins TRBV19 to TRBJ1-2; 11 bases fit TRBD1. The V gene end was trimmed by 5 bases and the J gene end by 2 bases; junction bases not matched to a gene: 7. Germline V gene sequence: CDR1 LNHDA, CDR2 SQIVND (reference sequence). There are 16 residues in the CDR3. The CDR3: CASSPRGDRGNYGYTF. CDR3 coding DNA: TGTGCCAGTAGTCCACGAGGGGACAGGGGGAACTATGGCTACACCTTC.

The chain has TRBV6-1 and TRBJ2-2, with D perhaps matching TRBD1 (6 bases). Deletions cut 3 bases from V and 5 bases from J, with 10 bases between. Germline-derived CDR1 and CDR2 are MNHNS and SASEGT. The CDR3 spans 14 residues. The chain's CDR3 is CASSEGRGTGELFF. The DNA for the CDR3 is TGTGCCAGCAGTGAGGGCAGGGGTACCGGGGAGCTGTTTTTT.

CDR3 in DNA: TGCGCCAGCCTTAGCGACTCGAGCTCCTACAATGAGCAGTTCTTC. Amino acids: CASLSDSSSYNEQFF. The chain has TRBV5-1 and TRBJ2-1; D perhaps matches TRBD2 (5 bases). CDR3 length: 15 amino acids. The V gene lost 7 bases and the J gene lost 0 bases, with 14 bases spanning the gap. Germline V gene lookup returns CDR1 SGHRS and CDR2 YFSETQ. Filled out from reference TRBV5-1 and TRBJ2-1, the complete variable domain reads KAGVTQTPRYLIKTRGQQVTLSCSPISGHRSVSWYQQTPGQGLQFLFEYFSETQRNKGNFPGRFSGRQFSNSRSEMNVSTLELGDSALYLCASLSDSSSYNEQFFGPGTRLTVL.

The chain employs TRBV5-8 and TRBJ2-4; 11 bases align to TRBD1. The trim removed 4 bases at V and 0 bases at J, leaving 15 bases unmatched. Germline V lookup: CDR1 SGHTS, CDR2 YDEGEE. This CDR3 has 20 amino acids. CDR3 coding DNA: TGTGCCAGCAGCCAGCCCCCCTGGGACAGGGGGACTTTAGCCAAAAACATTCAGTACTTC. This translates into CASSQPPWDRGTLAKNIQYF.

V is TRBV19 and J is TRBJ2-1; no definite D call. This CDR3 is 15 amino acids long. Germline CDR1 LNHDA, CDR2 SQIVND (reference sequence). Trimming removed 6 bases from V and 3 bases from J, with 15 bases in between. CDR3: CASRSSPSVYNEQFF. CDR3 bases: TGTGCCAGTAGAAGCTCCCCCTCCGTCTACAATGAGCAGTTCTTC.

The rearrangement uses TRBV3-1 (or the pseudogene TRBV3-2) and TRBJ2-2; 7 positions match TRBD2. Trimming at V came to 4 bases and at J to 2 bases, leaving 4 bases not matched to a gene. Germline V lookup: CDR1 LGHDT, CDR2 YNNKEL (reference sequence). The length of the CDR3 is 15 residues. The CDR3 reads CASSLRGLNTGELFF. CDR3 nucleotide sequence: TGTGCCAGCAGCCTTCGGGGACTAAACACCGGGGAGCTGTTTTTT.

V gene TRBV2 combines with J gene TRBJ2-3; D may be TRBD2 (5 bases). Trimming stripped 4 bases from V and 3 bases from J, with 11 bases between. CDR1 is SNHLY, CDR2 FYNNEI, per germline. This CDR3 region has 14 residues. The CDR3 nucleotides read TGTGCCAGCAGTGTAACGATAGCGACAGATACGCAGTATTTT. Its translation is CASSVTIATDTQYF. Together with reference TRBV2 and TRBJ2-3, the CDR3 gives the full variable domain: EPEVTQTPSHQVTQMGQEVILRCVPISNHLYFYWYRQILGQKVEFLVSFYNNEISEKSEIFDDQFSVERPDGSNFTLKIRSTKLEDSAMYFCASSVTIATDTQYFGPGTRLTVL.

This rearrangement joins TRBV15 to TRBJ2-7; D is undetermined. This CDR3 is built from 13 residues. Trimming cost V 0 bases and J 2 bases, with 5 bases left between them. Germline assignment: CDR1 LNHNV and CDR2 YYDKDF (reference sequence). The CDR3 here is CATSRDRPYEQYF. As DNA, the CDR3 is TGTGCCACCAGCAGAGACCGTCCCTACGAGCAGTACTTC.